The next 20 T cell receptor beta chains were all read from a single sample in a study of blood T cell repertoires in COVID-19 (dated by TCRdb to 2020 to 2022). Receptor libraries were prepared by the immunoSEQ multiplex PCR assay. TCRdb re-hosts the immuneACCESS table, in-frame sequences only. Its copies lack some clones; in the studies checked, an unresolved V gene accounts for under half of them, and the cause for the rest is not known. The sample yields roughly 250,000 clones; 91% were counted once. The ten top clones hold around 2.5% of the sample. Sequencing used peripheral blood. These receptors were obtained from a person aged 18 to 30 with COVID-19, enrolled during active disease.

The genes are TRBV2 and TRBJ2-3, with TRBD1 as a possible D gene (6 bases). The CDR3 contains 16 residues. Germline values: CDR1 SNHLY, CDR2 FYNNEI. Trimming stripped 9 bases from V and 2 bases from J, with 21 bases between. CDR3 in amino acids: CARKGSAGAHTDTQYF. The CDR3 DNA reads TGTGCCAGGAAAGGGTCGGCAGGGGCACACACAGATACGCAGTATTTT.

The genes are TRBV7-3 and TRBJ2-2; 10 bases are shared with TRBD2. CDR1 and CDR2 (germline): SGHTA, FQGTGA. The V segment lost 5 bases and the J segment 0 bases; nucleotides outside the gene matches: 6. The CDR3 covers 17 residues. CDR3 bases: TGTGCCAGCAGCCAAGACAGCGGGAGGGCGAACACCGGGGAGCTGTTTTTT. It translates to CASSQDSGRANTGELFF. The full variable domain, rest sourced from reference TRBV7-3 and TRBJ2-2, is GAGVSQTPSNKVTEKGKYVELRCDPISGHTALYWYRQSLGQGPEFLIYFQGTGAADDSGLPNDRFFAVRPEGSVSTLKIQRTERGDSAVYLCASSQDSGRANTGELFFGEGSRLTVL.

The chain is built from TRBV6-5 and TRBJ1-5; 7 bases line up with TRBD1. CDR3 size: 15 residues. CDR1 is MNHEY and CDR2 is SVGAGI in the germline V gene. The V segment lost 7 bases and the J segment 11 bases; nucleotides outside the gene matches: 17. CDR3 nucleotide sequence: TGTGCCAGCAACGACAGGGCTCGAGGTAATCCGACCCAGCATTTT. This codes for CASNDRARGNPTQHF.

The gene calls are TRBV11-2 and TRBJ1-2, with 7 bases that match TRBD1. There are 17 residues in the CDR3. The ends lost 6 bases at V and 5 bases at J; junction bases unmatched: 18. Germline V gene sequence: CDR1 SGHAT, CDR2 FQNNGV. The CDR3 protein is CASREISGAGGTYGYTF. In nucleotides, the CDR3 is TGTGCCAGCAGAGAGATCTCCGGGGCAGGGGGGACATATGGCTACACCTTC.

The rearrangement uses TRBV28 and TRBJ1-5; the D is unclear. V lost 3 bases and J lost 9, with 12 bases in between. This CDR3 is 13 amino acids long. CDR1 is MDHEN, CDR2 SYDVKM, per germline. Written as DNA, the CDR3 is TGTGCCAGCAGTTTCGCCGGTCCGAGGCCCCAGCATTTT. Residues: CASSFAGPRPQHF. The full variable domain, its missing parts supplied by reference TRBV28 and TRBJ1-5, is DVKVTQSSRYLVKRTGEKVFLECVQDMDHENMFWYRQDPGLGLRLIYFSYDVKMKEKGDIPEGYSVSREKKERFSLILESASTNQTSMYLCASSFAGPRPQHFGDGTRLSIL.

The chain joins TRBV5-1 to TRBJ1-1; 8 bases agree with TRBD1. The CDR3 has 18 residues. Trimming cost V 2 bases and J 4 bases; bases outside gene matches: 16. CDR1 is SGHRS and CDR2 is YFSETQ in the germline V gene. CDR3 DNA: TGCGCCAGCAGCTTCGAACCCGACAGGGGCGAGGTTGGCACTGAAGCTTTCTTT. This codes for CASSFEPDRGEVGTEAFF.

This clone was picked up one time. The J gene is TRBJ2-1, the V gene TRBV19; 9 nucleotides agree with TRBD1. The CDR3 sequence is 14 residues long. Germline CDR1 reads LNHDA; CDR2 reads SQIVND (reference sequence). V lost 7 bases, J lost 7 bases, and 8 bases stayed unmatched. The CDR3 sequence: CASTQGAMINEQFF. The CDR3 DNA is TGTGCCAGTACACAGGGGGCGATGATTAATGAGCAGTTCTTC. The whole variable domain, filled in from reference TRBV19 and TRBJ2-1, reads DGGITQSPKYLFRKEGQNVTLSCEQNLNHDAMYWYRQDPGQGLRLIYYSQIVNDFQKGDIAEGYSVSREKKESFPLTVTSAQKNPTAFYLCASTQGAMINEQFFGPGTRLTVL.

The chain employs TRBV6-5 and TRBJ1-5, with a possible D match to TRBD1 (6 bases). The CDR3 extends over 14 amino acids. Trimming removed 10 bases from V and 0 bases from J, with 13 bases in between. Germline V gene lookup returns CDR1 MNHEY and CDR2 SVGAGI. The CDR3 loop reads CAIGGEGSNQPQHF. The CDR3 nucleotides are TGTGCCATAGGGGGGGAGGGTAGCAATCAGCCCCAGCATTTT.

V gene TRBV24-1 combines with J gene TRBJ2-5, with D perhaps matching TRBD2 (6 bases). The germline V gene encodes CDR1 KGHDR and CDR2 SFDVKD. The CDR3 contains 14 residues. V shed 1 base and J shed 3 bases, with 8 bases lying between them. CDR3 DNA: TGTGCCACCAGTGATTTTGGAGGGAAAGAGACCCAGTACTTC. Translating gives CATSDFGGKETQYF.

The chain recombines TRBV9 with TRBJ2-7, with 9 bases aligning to TRBD2. The germline V gene encodes CDR1 SGDLS and CDR2 YYNGEE. V lost 3 bases and J lost 0; bases outside the gene matches: 1. The CDR3 runs to 14 residues. The chain's CDR3 is CASSASGASYEQYF. CDR3 DNA: TGTGCCAGCAGCGCTAGCGGGGCCTCCTACGAGCAGTACTTC.

The chain carries TRBV3-1 (or the pseudogene TRBV3-2) and TRBJ2-1, with 9 bases aligning to TRBD2. Trimming cost V 4 bases and J 0 bases; bases outside gene matches: 4. CDR3 size: 16 residues. Germline CDR1 is LGHDT and CDR2 is YNNKEL (reference sequence). The CDR3 DNA sequence: TGTGCCAGCAGCCCCCAGACTAGCGGCTCCTACAATGAGCAGTTCTTC. Protein: CASSPQTSGSYNEQFF.

This rearrangement joins TRBV27 to TRBJ2-3, with TRBD1 matching over 10 bases. Trimming cost V 6 bases and J 6 bases; bases outside gene matches: 3. Per the germline V gene, CDR1 is MNHEY and CDR2 is SMNVEV (reference sequence). The CDR3 covers 13 residues. The CDR3 sequence is CASRGQGVDTQYF. The CDR3 bases are TGTGCCAGCAGAGGACAGGGGGTCGATACGCAGTATTTT.

The count of this clone is one. The chain is built from TRBV7-9 and TRBJ2-5, with 10 bases fitting TRBD2. The CDR3 spans 17 residues. The J segment lost 4 bases and the V segment lost 0 bases, leaving 8 bases of the junction unmatched. Germline loops: CDR1 SEHNR, CDR2 FQNEAQ (reference sequence). CDR3 amino acids: CASSLARLAGDGETQYF. CDR3 coding DNA: TGTGCCAGCAGCTTAGCTCGGCTAGCGGGAGACGGAGAGACCCAGTACTTC.

The chain combines TRBV5-4 with TRBJ2-7; TRBD2 aligns across 9 bases. Germline trimming cut 7 bases from V and 2 bases from J; bases unmatched to any gene: 13. Germline V lookup: CDR1 SGHNT, CDR2 YYREEE (reference sequence). The CDR3 extends over 16 amino acids. CDR3 DNA sequence: TGTGCCAGCGCCAGAACAATAGCGGGAGAGACCTACGAGCAGTACTTC. Translation gives CASARTIAGETYEQYF.

The CDR3 sequence: CASSELQDEQFF. For the CDR3, the DNA is TGTGCCAGCAGCGAACTACAGGATGAGCAGTTCTTC. The chain links TRBV11-2 to TRBJ2-1, with D possibly matching TRBD1 (5 bases). Trimming took off 5 bases at V and 8 bases at J, with 10 bases between the two ends. In germline, CDR1 is SGHAT, CDR2 FQNNGV. The CDR3 is made up of 12 amino acids.

The chain is built from TRBV11-2 and TRBJ2-3; 13 bases are shared with TRBD2. The J segment lost 11 bases and the V segment lost 3 bases, leaving 8 bases of the junction unmatched. The CDR3 has 15 residues. CDR1 is SGHAT, CDR2 FQNNGV, per germline. CDR3 loop: CASSFGLAGVIGQYF. The CDR3 DNA reads as TGTGCCAGCAGCTTCGGACTAGCGGGAGTGATAGGGCAGTATTTT. The whole variable domain, filled in from reference TRBV11-2 and TRBJ2-3, reads EAGVAQSPRYKIIEKRQSVAFWCNPISGHATLYWYQQILGQGPKLLIQFQNNGVVDDSQLPKDRFSAERLKGVDSTLKIQPAKLEDSAVYLCASSFGLAGVIGQYFGPGTRLTVL.

A single count supports this clone. The chain employs TRBV29-1 and TRBJ2-1, with unresolved D. This CDR3 region has 17 residues. Germline V gives CDR1 SQVTM, CDR2 ANQGSEA. With 1 base removed from V and 2 bases from J, the gap between germline ends came to 18 bases. The CDR3 coding sequence is TGCAGCGTTGAAGGGCCTAGAAAGAAGGTACCCTACAATGAGCAGTTCTTC. Translation: CSVEGPRKKVPYNEQFF.

CDR3 in amino acids: CASSYYGPGALEQFF. Written as DNA, the CDR3 is TGTGCCAGCAGCTACTATGGTCCGGGAGCGCTTGAGCAGTTCTTC. V gene TRBV7-2 combines with J gene TRBJ2-1; possible D gene TRBD2, 6 bases. The CDR3 runs to 15 residues. Trimming took 4 bases from V and 9 from J, leaving 19 bases between them. Germline CDR1 is SGHTA and CDR2 is FQGNSA.

The genes are TRBV3-1 (or the pseudogene TRBV3-2) and TRBJ2-3; 11 bases align to TRBD2. V lost 4 bases and J lost 0; bases outside the gene matches: 3. There are 16 residues in the CDR3. Germline V gene sequence: CDR1 LGHDT, CDR2 YNNKEL (reference sequence). In DNA form, the CDR3 reads TGTGCCAGCAGCCCCAGGACTAGCGGGAGCACAGATACGCAGTATTTT. It codes for CASSPRTSGSTDTQYF.

This chain uses TRBV29-1 with TRBJ2-7; possibly TRBD1 for D (7 bases). This CDR3 is built from 15 residues. The germline V and J ends were trimmed by 1 base and 0 bases, with 13 bases remaining between them. CDR1 and CDR2 from the germline V gene are SQVTM and ANQGSEA. The CDR3 spells CSVEAGGLSSYEQYF. CDR3 DNA: TGCAGCGTTGAAGCAGGGGGGTTAAGCTCCTACGAGCAGTACTTC.